These 12 T cell receptor beta chains share one sample of origin, sequenced in a study of neoadjuvant anti-PD-1 for oral cavity cancer. Using immunoSEQ multiplex PCR, the repertoire was profiled, and TCRdb retains in-frame clones only, with some absent. The sample has 9,000 to 9,500 clones, 66% seen once. The sample was tumor tissue, taken before nivolumab (anti-PD-1) treatment. The receptor set was obtained from a person aged 35-79 years with oral cavity squamous cell carcinoma.

The chain carries TRBV9 and TRBJ2-5, with D perhaps TRBD1 (5 bases). The CDR3 has 13 residues. Trimming took 0 bases from V and 5 from J, leaving 8 bases between them. Looked up from germline, CDR1 is SGDLS and CDR2 is YYNGEE. CDR3 nucleotides: TGTGCCAGCAGCGTAGGGACAATGGAGACCCAGTACTTC. It is translated as CASSVGTMETQYF.

This chain connects TRBV30 to TRBJ2-3; TRBD2 aligns across 13 bases. V lost 4 bases, J lost 8 bases, and 6 bases stayed unmatched. Looked up from germline, CDR1 is GTSNPN and CDR2 is SVGIG (reference sequence). This CDR3 is 14 amino acids long. The CDR3 bases are TGTGCCTGGACCGGACTAGCGGGGGTCCGTACGCAGTATTTT. Translated, it gives CAWTGLAGVRTQYF.

The chain is built from TRBV19 and TRBJ1-5; 9 bases agree with TRBD1. CDR3 size: 18 residues. Germline V gene lookup returns CDR1 LNHDA and CDR2 SQIVND (reference sequence). The J segment lost 3 bases and the V segment lost 7 bases, leaving 16 bases of the junction unmatched. The CDR3 sequence: CASTLGAGQGTSNQPQHF. DNA for the CDR3: TGTGCCAGTACCCTAGGAGCGGGACAGGGAACCTCCAATCAGCCCCAGCATTTT.

The gene calls are TRBV7-3 and TRBJ2-1; D is tentatively TRBD1 or TRBD2 (5 bases each). Germline CDR1 reads SGHTA; CDR2 reads FQGTGA. V lost 0 bases and J lost 6, with 9 bases in between. CDR3 length: 14 residues. The chain's CDR3 is CASSLTFGGNEQFF. The CDR3, as DNA: TGTGCCAGCAGCTTAACGTTTGGGGGCAATGAGCAGTTCTTC.

This clone was detected only a few times. J is TRBJ2-4 and V is TRBV30; TRBD1 agrees at 7 bases. The length of the CDR3 is 11 residues. Germline CDR1 and CDR2: GTSNPN and SVGIG (reference sequence). The J segment lost 5 bases and the V segment lost 5 bases, leaving 0 bases of the junction unmatched. CDR3 protein: CAWGTENIQYF. CDR3 DNA sequence: TGTGCCTGGGGGACAGAAAACATTCAGTACTTC.

This chain joins TRBV14 and TRBJ1-2, with D perhaps matching TRBD1 (5 bases). From germline, CDR1 is SGHDN and CDR2 FVKESK. Trimming shortened V by 4 bases and J by 2 bases, and 14 bases separated the two germline ends. CDR3 size: 15 residues. Here the CDR3 reads CASSPSGGSNYGYTF. CDR3 nucleotide sequence: TGTGCCAGCAGCCCAAGTGGGGGTTCGAACTATGGCTACACCTTC.

CDR3: CASSQGPSGEQYF. The CDR3 bases are TGTGCCAGCAGCCAAGGCCCAAGCGGCGAGCAGTACTTC. The genes are TRBV14 and TRBJ2-7, with D perhaps matching TRBD2 (5 bases). Germline V CDR1 and CDR2: SGHDN, FVKESK. V was cut by 1 base and J by 6 bases, with 10 bases left in between. This CDR3 region has 13 residues.

This chain connects TRBV7-9 to TRBJ1-1; 7 bases are a match to TRBD1. Germline CDR1 is SEHNR and CDR2 is FQNEAQ (reference sequence). This CDR3 is 17 amino acids long. V lost 3 bases and J lost 2; bases outside the gene matches: 12. Written as DNA, the CDR3 is TGTGCCAGCAGCTTCCCGGCGGACAGGCCGAGCAACACTGAAGCTTTCTTT. Its translation: CASSFPADRPSNTEAFF.

The V gene is TRBV7-2, the J gene TRBJ2-1; the D is unclear. The germline V gene encodes CDR1 SGHTA and CDR2 FQGNSA. The V end was cut by 3 bases, the J end by 4 bases, with 16 bases between. The CDR3 loop spans 16 amino acids. CDR3 bases: TGTGCCAGCAGCTTCCCTAAATCGACCCTTTACAATGAGCAGTTCTTC. Translated, it gives CASSFPKSTLYNEQFF.

This clone counts as medium-sized. In nucleotides, the CDR3 is TGTGCCAGCAGTGAATCTGACAGAATGGAAGCTTTCTTT. Translated: CASSESDRMEAFF. The rearrangement joins TRBV2 to TRBJ1-1; weak D call: TRBD1 (5 bases). V shed 2 bases and J shed 8 bases, with 12 bases lying between them. Per the germline V gene, CDR1 is SNHLY and CDR2 is FYNNEI. This CDR3 has 13 residues.

This clone was observed a single time. The chain links TRBV6-5 to TRBJ1-1, with 9 bases aligning to TRBD1. The V and J ends lost 8 bases and 4 bases, in that order; junction bases with no gene match: 8. From germline, CDR1 is MNHEY and CDR2 SVGAGI. This CDR3 is built from 14 residues. The CDR3 loop reads CASEGQGGGTEAFF. The DNA of the CDR3 is TGTGCCAGCGAGGGACAGGGAGGGGGCACTGAAGCTTTCTTT.

The rearrangement links TRBV9 to TRBJ2-2, with TRBD2 matching 9 bases. CDR1 and CDR2 (germline): SGDLS, YYNGEE. V lost 0 bases and J lost 7; bases outside the gene matches: 7. The CDR3 consists of 16 residues. CDR3: CASSVEAGGLYGELFF. The CDR3 DNA reads as TGTGCCAGCAGCGTAGAGGCGGGGGGGCTCTACGGGGAGCTGTTTTTT.